This T cell receptor (beta chain) derives from a study of blood T cells in healthy people across ages. Sample-barcoded 5' priming and a J-beta primer mix drove a second PCR of roughly 6 to 12 cycles. TCRdb redid the calling of the 5' RACE reads with MiXCR, one entry per CDR3 protein. The sample lists 1 million to 1.2 million distinct CDR3 sequences, around two fifths seen once, with around 13% in the top ten. CDR3 length equals 14 residues. Per the germline V gene, CDR1 is MNHEY and CDR2 is SMNVEV (reference sequence). Whole-study results and caveats: Calculation of diversity from one million T cells yielded estimates considered to be underestimates.

On this clonotype itself: Its antigen is as yet unknown. A clone one base away is much larger, so this may be a read error.

The V gene is TRBV27, the J gene TRBJ2-5, with D tentatively TRBD2 (5 bases). The J call may be wrong; the DNA end is better matched by TRBJ2-1. The source of this sequence is a man younger than 35 in good health. Specimen: blood. The CDR3 spells CASSRTLFQETQFF. CDR3 coding DNA: TGTGCCAGCAGTCGGACTCTCTTCCAAGAGACCCAGTTCTTC.